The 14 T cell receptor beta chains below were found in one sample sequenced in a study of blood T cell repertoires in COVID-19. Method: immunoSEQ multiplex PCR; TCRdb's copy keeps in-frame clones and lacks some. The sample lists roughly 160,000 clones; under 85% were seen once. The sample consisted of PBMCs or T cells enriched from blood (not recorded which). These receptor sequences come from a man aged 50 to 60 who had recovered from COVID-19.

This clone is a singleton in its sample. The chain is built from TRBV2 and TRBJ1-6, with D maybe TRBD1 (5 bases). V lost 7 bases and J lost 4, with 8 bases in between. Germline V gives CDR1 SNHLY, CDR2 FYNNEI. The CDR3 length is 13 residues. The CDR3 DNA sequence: TGTGCCAGCATGACAGAATATAATTCACCCCTCCACTTT. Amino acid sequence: CASMTEYNSPLHF.

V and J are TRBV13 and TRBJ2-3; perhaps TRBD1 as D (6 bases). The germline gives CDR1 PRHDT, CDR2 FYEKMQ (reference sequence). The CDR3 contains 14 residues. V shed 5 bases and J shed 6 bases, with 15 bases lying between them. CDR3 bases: TGTGCCAGCAGCCCCCGAACGACAGGTGATACGCAGTATTTT. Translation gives CASSPRTTGDTQYF.

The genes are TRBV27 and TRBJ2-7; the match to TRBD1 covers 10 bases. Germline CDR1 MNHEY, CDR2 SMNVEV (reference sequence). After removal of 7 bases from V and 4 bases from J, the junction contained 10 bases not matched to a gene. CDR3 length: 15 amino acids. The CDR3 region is CASIRTGQGGYEQYF. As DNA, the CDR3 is TGTGCCAGCATTCGAACCGGACAGGGGGGATACGAGCAGTACTTC.

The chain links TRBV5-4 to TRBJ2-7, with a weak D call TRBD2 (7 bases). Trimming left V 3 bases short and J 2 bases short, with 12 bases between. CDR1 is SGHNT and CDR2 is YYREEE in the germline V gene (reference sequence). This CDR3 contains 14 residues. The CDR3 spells CASSWGGTTYEQYF. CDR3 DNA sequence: TGTGCCAGCAGCTGGGGGGGCACTACCTACGAGCAGTACTTC. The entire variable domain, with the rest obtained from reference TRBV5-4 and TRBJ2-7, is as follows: ETGVTQSPTHLIKTRGQQVTLRCSSQSGHNTVSWYQQALGQGPQFIFQYYREEENGRGNFPPRFSGLQFPNYSSELNVNALELDDSALYLCASSWGGTTYEQYFGPGTRLTVT.

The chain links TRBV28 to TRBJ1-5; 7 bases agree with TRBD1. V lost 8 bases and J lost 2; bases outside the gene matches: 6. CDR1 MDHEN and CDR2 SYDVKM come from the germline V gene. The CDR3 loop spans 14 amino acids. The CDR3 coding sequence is TGTGCCAGCTCCGACAGGGCCGGCAATCAGCCCCAGCATTTT. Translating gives CASSDRAGNQPQHF.

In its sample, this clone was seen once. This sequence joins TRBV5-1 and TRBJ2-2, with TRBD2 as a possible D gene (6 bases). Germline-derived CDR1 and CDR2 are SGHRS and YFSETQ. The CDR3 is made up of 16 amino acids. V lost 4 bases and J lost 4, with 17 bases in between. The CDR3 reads CASSPYSGVGTGELFF. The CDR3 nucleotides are TGCGCCAGCAGCCCGTATTCGGGGGTTGGCACCGGGGAGCTGTTTTTT.

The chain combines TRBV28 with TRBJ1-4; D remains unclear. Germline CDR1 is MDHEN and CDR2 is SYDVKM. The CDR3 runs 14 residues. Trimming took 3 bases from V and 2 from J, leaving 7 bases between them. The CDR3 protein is CASSLRQTNEKLFF. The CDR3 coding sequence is TGTGCCAGCAGTTTGCGGCAGACTAATGAAAAACTGTTTTTT. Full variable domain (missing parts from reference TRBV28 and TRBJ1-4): DVKVTQSSRYLVKRTGEKVFLECVQDMDHENMFWYRQDPGLGLRLIYFSYDVKMKEKGDIPEGYSVSREKKERFSLILESASTNQTSMYLCASSLRQTNEKLFFGSGTQLSVL.

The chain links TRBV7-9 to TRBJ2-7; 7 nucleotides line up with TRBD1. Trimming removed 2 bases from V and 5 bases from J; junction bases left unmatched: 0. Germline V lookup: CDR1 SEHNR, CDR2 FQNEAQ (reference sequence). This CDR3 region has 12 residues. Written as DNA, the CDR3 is TGTGCCAGCAGCTTACAGGGGGACGAGCAGTACTTC. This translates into CASSLQGDEQYF.

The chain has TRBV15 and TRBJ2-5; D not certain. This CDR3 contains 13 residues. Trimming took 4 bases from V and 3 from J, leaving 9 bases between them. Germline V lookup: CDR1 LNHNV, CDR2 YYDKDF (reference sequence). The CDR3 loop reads CATSTESKETQYF. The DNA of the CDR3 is TGTGCCACCAGCACGGAGTCGAAAGAGACCCAGTACTTC.

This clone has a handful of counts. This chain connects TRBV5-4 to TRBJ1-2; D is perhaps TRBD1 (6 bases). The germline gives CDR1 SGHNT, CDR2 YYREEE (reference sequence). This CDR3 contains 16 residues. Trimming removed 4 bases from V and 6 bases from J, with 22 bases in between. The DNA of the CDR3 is TGTGCCAGCAGCCCGGGGGGTCGGGGGGCTTACGATGGCTACACCTTC. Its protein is CASSPGGRGAYDGYTF. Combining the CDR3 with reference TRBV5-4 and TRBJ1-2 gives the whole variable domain ETGVTQSPTHLIKTRGQQVTLRCSSQSGHNTVSWYQQALGQGPQFIFQYYREEENGRGNFPPRFSGLQFPNYSSELNVNALELDDSALYLCASSPGGRGAYDGYTFGSGTRLTVV.

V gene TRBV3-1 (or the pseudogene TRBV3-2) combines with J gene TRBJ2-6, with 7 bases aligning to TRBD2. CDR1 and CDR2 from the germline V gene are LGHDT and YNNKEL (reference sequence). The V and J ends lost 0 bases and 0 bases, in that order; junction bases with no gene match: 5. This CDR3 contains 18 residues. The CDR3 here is CASSQDLRDYSGANVLTF. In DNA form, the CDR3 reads TGTGCCAGCAGCCAAGATCTCAGGGACTACTCTGGGGCCAACGTCCTGACTTTC.

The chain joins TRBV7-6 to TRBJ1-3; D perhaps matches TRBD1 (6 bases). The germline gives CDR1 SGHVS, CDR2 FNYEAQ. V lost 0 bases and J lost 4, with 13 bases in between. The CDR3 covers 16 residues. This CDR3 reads CASSLAGGARGNTIYF. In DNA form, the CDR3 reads TGTGCCAGCAGCTTAGCCGGGGGGGCACGGGGAAACACCATATATTTT.

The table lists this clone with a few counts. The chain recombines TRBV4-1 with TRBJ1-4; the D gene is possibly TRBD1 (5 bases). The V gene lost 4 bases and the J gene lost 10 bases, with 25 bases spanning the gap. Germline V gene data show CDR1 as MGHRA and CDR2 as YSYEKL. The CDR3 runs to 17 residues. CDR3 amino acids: CASSPKRDSIRLGKLFF. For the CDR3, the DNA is TGCGCCAGCAGCCCAAAGAGGGACTCAATCCGCCTCGGAAAACTGTTTTTT.

The CDR3 DNA reads as TGTGCCAGCAGTTACTTACTAGCGGGACCTTACAATGAGCAGTTCTTC. Its translation is CASSYLLAGPYNEQFF. V and J are TRBV6-5 and TRBJ2-1; 10 bases map to TRBD2. This CDR3 is built from 16 residues. J gave up 4 bases and V 1 base, and 4 bases lay outside the gene matches. Germline CDR1 and CDR2: MNHEY and SVGAGI.